The rows below give T cell receptor beta chains drawn from one sample of a study of blood T cells in healthy people across ages. TCRdb reprocessed the 5' RACE reads with MiXCR, giving one entry per CDR3 protein. This sample yields some 640,000 distinct CDR3 sequences, of which around half are seen a single time; around a third belongs to the top ten. Sequenced material: blood. The receptors shown here come from a woman aged 55-69 years in good health. Each CDR3 is given with its conserved first and last residue. D genes are given only for firm matches. Clone size is shown for a subset of rows, as once, few, many or a class of expanded clone.

J gene | clone size | D gene | V gene | CDR3 protein | CDR3 DNA
TRBJ1-2 | NA | NA | TRBV6-6 | CASSTREGYTF | TGTGCCAGCAGCACTAGGGAGGGCTACACCTTC
TRBJ2-5 | NA | NA | TRBV20-1 | CSAREGGGRETQYF | TGCAGTGCTAGAGAAGGTGGGGGGCGGGAGACCCAGTACTTC
TRBJ2-1 | few | NA | TRBV27 | CASSFLGADEQFF | TGTGCCAGCAGCTTTCTCGGAGCGGATGAGCAGTTCTTC
TRBJ2-1 | many | NA | TRBV5-5 | CASRDSSYNEQFF | TGTGCCAGCAGGGATAGCTCCTACAATGAGCAGTTCTTC
TRBJ1-2 | NA | NA | TRBV6-1 | CASSFDGAITYTF | TGTGCCAGCAGTTTCGACGGAGCTATTACCTACACCTTC
TRBJ2-5 | NA | TRBD2 | TRBV20-1 | CSARAYPTRGGREVVPETQYF | TGCAGTGCTAGAGCCTACCCGACCCGGGGGGGGCGGGAGGTTGTCCCAGAGACCCAGTACTTC
TRBJ2-3 | few | TRBD2 | TRBV20-1 | CSARAPGLAGPTDTQYF | TGCAGTGCTAGAGCTCCCGGACTAGCGGGGCCCACAGATACGCAGTATTTT
TRBJ1-5 | NA | NA | TRBV28 | CASSLPDFRPQHF | TGTGCCAGCAGTTTACCGGATTTTAGGCCCCAGCATTTT
TRBJ2-7 | NA | TRBD2 | TRBV7-6 | CASSPTSGSVYEQYF | TGTGCCAGCAGCCCTACTAGCGGGAGCGTATACGAGCAGTACTTC
TRBJ2-1 | NA | NA | TRBV7-2 | CASSLASIVAYNEQFF | TGTGCCAGCAGCTTAGCTTCAATAGTAGCCTACAATGAGCAGTTCTTC
TRBJ1-1 | NA | NA | TRBV29-1 | CSVEEEFNTEAFF | TGCAGCGTTGAAGAAGAGTTTAACACTGAAGCTTTCTTT
TRBJ2-3 | NA | NA | TRBV7-2 | CASSPGGFSTDTQYF | TGTGCCAGCAGCCCCGGTGGGTTTAGCACAGATACGCAGTATTTT
TRBJ2-7 | NA | NA | TRBV29-1 | CSALSSYEQYF | TGCAGCGCTCTAAGCTCCTACGAGCAGTACTTC
TRBJ1-1 | NA | NA | TRBV12-3/TRBV12-4 | CASRRTTEAFF | TGTGCCAGCAGAAGGACTACTGAAGCTTTCTTT
TRBJ1-2 | NA | TRBD1 | TRBV29-1 | CSPGQSDGYTF | TGCAGCCCGGGACAGTCAGATGGCTACACCTTC
TRBJ2-4 | few | TRBD1 | TRBV7-2 | CATGTGGDNKNIQYF | TGTGCCACCGGGACAGGGGGCGACAATAAAAACATTCAGTACTTC
TRBJ2-3 | NA | NA | TRBV29-1 | CSVDSEGRSTDTQYF | TGCAGCGTTGACTCCGAGGGGAGGAGCACAGATACGCAGTATTTT
TRBJ1-1 | NA | NA | TRBV5-8 | CASSYTGTGGTEAFF | TGTGCCAGCAGCTATACCGGGACCGGGGGCACTGAAGCTTTCTTT
TRBJ2-3 | NA | NA | TRBV9 | CASSVPKGGGPTDTQYF | TGTGCCAGCAGCGTCCCTAAAGGAGGCGGTCCCACAGATACGCAGTATTTT
TRBJ2-1 | NA | TRBD2 | TRBV27 | CASSFSSGSLYNEQFF | TGTGCCAGCAGTTTCTCTAGCGGGAGTTTGTACAATGAGCAGTTCTTC
TRBJ2-1 | many | TRBD2 | TRBV11-2 | CASSLAGAGGYNEQFF | TGTGCCAGCAGCTTAGCGGGTGCGGGGGGCTACAATGAGCAGTTCTTC
TRBJ2-7 | few | NA | TRBV28 | CASSPTRSEQYF | TGTGCCAGCAGTCCGACCCGGAGCGAGCAGTACTTC
TRBJ2-7 | few | TRBD1 | TRBV29-1 | CSVRQGPSYEQYF | TGCAGCGTCCGACAGGGGCCCTCCTACGAGCAGTACTTC